This T cell receptor (beta chain) was profiled in a study of vaccination and CD4 T cells after COVID-19. Study-wide findings and caveats: Convalescent patients had a median around 90% of post-vaccine SARS-CoV-2-reactive clones that were detected only after vaccination, not before it.

Treatment indicated: roughly 11-day PBMC culture with coronavirus spike peptide pools or control peptides (ViraFEST assay). The V end was cut by 4 bases, the J end by 0 bases, with 12 bases between. The CDR3 runs to 15 residues. CDR1 and CDR2 from the germline V gene are SGHTA and FQGNSA. The study sequenced cultured CD4+ T cell DNA using the Oncomine TCR Beta short-read assay. A single record per CDR3 protein comes from TCRdb applying MiXCR to the PCR reads. The table has fewer than 20,000 distinct CDR3 sequences, roughly 51% seen once. As to this clonotype: What it binds is unknown.

Sequencing was performed on CD4+ T cells from blood, cultured in vitro, taken before SARS-CoV-2 vaccination. V and J are TRBV7-2 and TRBJ2-5, with D possibly matching TRBD1 (6 bases). This clonotype originated in a human donor who had recovered from COVID-19. The CDR3 nucleotides are TGTGCCAGCAGCTCGGGGACACCGTACCAAGAGACCCAGTACTTC. This gives the protein CASSSGTPYQETQYF.